Listed below are T cell receptor beta chains from one sample, sequenced in a study of T cell responses to AZD1222 COVID-19 vaccine. Libraries were prepared by immunoSEQ multiplex PCR; TCRdb keeps only in-frame clonotypes and omits some of them. This table holds 90,000 or so clones, roughly nine tenths found once. The sample consisted of peripheral blood, taken on day 0 of AZD1222 vaccination. The origin of the receptors is an adult in good health. Both conserved end residues are part of each CDR3. The D gene is left open where the match is weak. Clone size is not always given. Where it is, it says once, few, many or a class for expanded clones.

j_gene	d_gene	v_gene	abundance	CDR3nt	CDR3aa
TRBJ1-4	-	TRBV7-2	-	TGTGCCAGCAGCACCATTAGGGATGAAAAACTGTTTTTT	CASSTIRDEKLFF
TRBJ2-1	-	TRBV11-2	-	TGTGCCAGCAGATTCGGACAGATCTTCGAGGGTGAGCAGTTCTTC	CASRFGQIFEGEQFF
TRBJ1-1	-	TRBV18	once	TGTGCCAGCTCAACAAACGGGGGAGGTACTGAAGCTTTCTTT	CASSTNGGGTEAFF
TRBJ1-5	-	TRBV7-9	-	TGTGCCAGCAGCTTAGGGGCAAGGAATCAGCCCCAGCATTTT	CASSLGARNQPQHF
TRBJ1-4	-	TRBV11-2	-	TGTGCCAGCAGCTTTAATTTCGAGGGCCGGGGGGAAAAACTGTTTTTT	CASSFNFEGRGEKLFF
TRBJ2-2	-	TRBV19	-	TGTGCCAGTAGTATACCAGGGTCCGGGGAGCTGTTTTTT	CASSIPGSGELFF
TRBJ1-2	-	TRBV5-1	-	TGCGCCAGCAGCTTAAACACCCTAAACTATGGCTACACCTTC	CASSLNTLNYGYTF
TRBJ2-5	-	TRBV13	once	TGTGCCAGCAGCTTAGTCGGGGGCCTCCAAGAGACCCAGTACTTC	CASSLVGGLQETQYF
TRBJ1-1	-	TRBV7-9	-	TGTGCCAGCACCCAAGGGGGTAGTGAAGCTTTCTTT	CASTQGGSEAFF
TRBJ1-5	-	TRBV25-1	-	TGTGCCAGCAGTAATGGGGCGAATCAGCCCCAGCATTTT	CASSNGANQPQHF
TRBJ1-1	-	TRBV21-1	-	TGTGCCAGCAGCAAAGAATTAAACACTGAAGCTTTCTTT	CASSKELNTEAFF
TRBJ2-4	-	TRBV5-1	-	TGCGCCAGCAGCTTGGTCGGGGCAAACATTCAGTACTTC	CASSLVGANIQYF
TRBJ2-7	TRBD2	TRBV30	-	TGTGCCTGGAGTCACTCCGGACTAGCTCGCCACGAGCAGTACTTC	CAWSHSGLARHEQYF
TRBJ2-1	TRBD2	TRBV4-2	-	TGTGCCAGCAGCCAAGATAGCGGGGGGACAGAGCAGTTCTTC	CASSQDSGGTEQFF
TRBJ1-3	TRBD1	TRBV6-5	-	TGTGCCAGCAGTTTACAGGGGGGCTTTGGAAACACCATATATTTT	CASSLQGGFGNTIYF
TRBJ1-4	TRBD1	TRBV3-1/TRBV3-2	-	TGTGCCAGCAGCCAAGGGGACAGCGACGATGAAAAACTGTTTTTT	CASSQGDSDDEKLFF
TRBJ2-7	-	TRBV11-2	-	TGTGCCAGCAGCTTAAGGTTCGGGACAATCACGACCTACGAGCAGTACTTC	CASSLRFGTITTYEQYF
TRBJ2-7	-	TRBV10-3	-	TGTGCCATCAGTGACGCACAGGGCGTCTACGAGCAGTACTTC	CAISDAQGVYEQYF
TRBJ1-2	TRBD1	TRBV5-1	-	TGCGCCAGCAGCTTGGCTGGGACAGGGCCACTAGGCTACACCTTC	CASSLAGTGPLGYTF
TRBJ2-1	TRBD1	TRBV7-9	-	TGTGCCAGCAGCTTATCGGGACAGGGTTGGAATGAGCAGTTCTTC	CASSLSGQGWNEQFF
TRBJ2-4	-	TRBV5-1	-	TGCGCCAGCAGCTTGGCCACAGGGCTAAACATTCAGTACTTC	CASSLATGLNIQYF
TRBJ2-7	-	TRBV10-1	-	TGCGCCAGCAGTGAGAGGTTAAGGGGTGACCCCTACGAGCAGTACTTC	CASSERLRGDPYEQYF
TRBJ1-1	-	TRBV7-9	-	TGTGCCAGCAGTCACGCCCCTGAAGCTTTCTTT	CASSHAPEAFF
TRBJ2-1	TRBD1	TRBV4-2	-	TGTGCCAGCAGCCATACAGGGGGGCCAAGTGAGCAGTTCTTC	CASSHTGGPSEQFF
TRBJ1-5	-	TRBV30	-	TGTGCCTGGAGTGTACCTAACAAAGGGGGGAATCAGCCCCAGCATTTT	CAWSVPNKGGNQPQHF
TRBJ2-7	-	TRBV5-6	once	TGTGCCAGCAGCTTTCAGCCAGGGCCCCGGGCCTACTACGAGCAGTACTTC	CASSFQPGPRAYYEQYF
TRBJ2-1	-	TRBV7-3	-	TGTGCCAGCAGCTACGACCTGGGCGCCCGGTCATACAATGAGCAGTTCTTC	CASSYDLGARSYNEQFF
TRBJ2-2	-	TRBV18	-	TGTGCCAGCTCACAGGGGTTCACCGGGGAGCTGTTTTTT	CASSQGFTGELFF
TRBJ2-7	-	TRBV11-2	-	TGTGCCAGCAGCTTACTCAGCTACGAGCAGTACTTC	CASSLLSYEQYF